This TCR beta chain was captured by sequencing in a study of CD8+ T cells in alopecia areata (dated by TCRdb to the late 2010s). As for the study more broadly: The treated patients took part in an open-label pilot trial in which moderate-to-severe alopecia areata was treated with oral tofacitinib at 5 to 10 mg twice daily. Patients stayed on tofacitinib for 6 to 18 months and then had 6 months of follow-up off drug so that delayed response and recurrence could be assessed. For the treated patients, the SALT score, which quantifies what percentage of scalp surface area is affected, served as the measure of disease severity. High-throughput TCRbeta sequencing was used to examine T cell clonal expansion in alopecia areata in both the C3H/HeJ mouse model and human patients. In humans, TCRbeta sequencing was performed on scalp tissue and on sorted CD4+ and CD8+ peripheral blood T cells from healthy controls and from patients with patchy or totalis/universalis alopecia areata. Biopsies were taken from tofacitinib-treated patients at baseline and again at 4 and 24 weeks into treatment, and several of those patients also had a later scalp biopsy. Scalp clonality was compared across normal scalp (n=4), patchy alopecia areata scalp (n=8), and alopecia totalis/universalis scalp (n=8). RNA was extracted with the PAXgene miRNA kit for fixed scalp, the miRNeasy kit for PBMCs, and the RNeasy kit for mouse skin. TCRbeta CDR3 regions were amplified by immunoSEQ multiplex PCR with 35 Vbeta forward and 13 Jbeta reverse primers. Points the paper makes about the study in general: With tofacitinib, both scalp clonality and the number of expanded CD8+ clones among the top 100 scalp clones went down significantly. Compared with normal scalp, lesional scalp, particularly in alopecia totalis/universalis, had higher clonality and more expanded CD8+ clones, which suggests antigenic drive. Shared TCR sequences between patients were less evident than in mice, which may be partly attributable to HLA diversity in the patient population. Many expanded lesional clones were found to persist in scalp and blood during tofacitinib treatment, and relapse after treatment cessation may be partly explained by this persistence. Because the treated cohort was small and included a single nonresponder, larger studies are needed to assess links between baseline CD8+ expansion and response. Resident alphabeta T cells in normal human skin are also sequenced, complicating scalp TCR repertoire analysis, unlike mouse skin dominated by gammadelta T cells.

Of note for this clone: Which antigen it targets is not known. One base away there is no much larger clone; base qualities are not given.

Receptor amplification or capture employed the immunoSEQ multiplex PCR assay. To provide template for TCR sequencing, every sample had RNA extracted and reverse transcribed into cDNA. First-strand cDNA was synthesized with SuperScript III using a 2:1 mix of oligo-dT and random hexamers. A synthetic immune receptor repertoire was used to gauge amplification bias, and whatever bias remained was removed computationally. In the original analysis: Raw reads were preprocessed to remove errors, and CDR3 was defined according to IMGT conventions as the region from the conserved cysteine to phenylalanine. Clonality was computed by normalizing Shannon entropy by log2 of the number of productive unique TCRs and subtracting the result from 1. Whether each scalp clone was CD4 or CD8 was inferred by checking scalp TCRbeta sequences against the CD4 and CD8 repertoires from sorted blood. As stored in TCRdb, this immuneACCESS dataset retains in-frame rearrangements with V and J assigned. A fraction of the clones does not appear; measured against another copy, unresolved V genes explain less than half of the discrepancy, and the remainder lacks a known reason. Clone size and V and J calls were adopted from that table, with D and trimming inferred from the DNA. Present in this sample are 90,000 to 150,000 clones, roughly 60% of which were seen just once. Of the sample, about 31% falls within the top ten clones.

The intended sense of this specimen's time point label: about 4 weeks on oral tofacitinib. Explained via the paper, the treatment or condition label denotes: oral pan-JAK inhibitor, 5-10 mg twice daily. Lesional scalp punch biopsies and peripheral blood were obtained from alopecia areata patients. PBMCs were isolated by density centrifugation and stained for CD3, CD4 and CD8, after which CD4+ and CD8+ T cells were sorted on a FACSAria. The CDR3 runs 17 residues from the cysteine to the phenylalanine. Only the CDR3 part of the read is kept: 51 bases, read in frame from the first base. The trim is 5 bases for V and 0 bases for J, with a gap of 14 bases between the germline ends. The germline V gene (reference sequence) specifies MNHEY as CDR1 and SMNVEV as CDR2.

The receptor was derived from a human donor with alopecia areata. Sequenced material: CD8+ T cells sorted from blood, taken at week 4, from a patient treated with tofacitinib. The sequence links TRBV27 to TRBJ2-6; the D gene is perhaps TRBD2, on 6 matching bases. The sequence in DNA is TGTGCCAGCAGTGAGAGCGGGCCCCCCTCTGGGGCCAACGTCCTGACTTTC. Its amino acids are CASSESGPPSGANVLTF.